The entry below gives a single TCR beta chain sequence along with its context. These data are taken from a study of blood T cell repertoires in COVID-19. About the research overall: Samples representing acute and convalescent COVID-19 were sourced from the United States, Italy and Spain. In each case, the material was cDNA or gDNA derived from T cells, B-cell-depleted T cells, or PBMCs.

Germline V CDR1 and CDR2: MDHEN, SYDVKM. J lost 7 bases, V lost 5 bases, and 12 bases had no gene match. This CDR3 has 16 residues. Grouping used clinical history reported by participants in a survey and questionnaire. Source study methods: Reference gene primer amplification in the assay estimated nucleated cell counts. Produced via immunoSEQ multiplex PCR; TCRdb's table is partial and in-frame only. V and J calls and clone size come straight from that table; D and trimming were deduced from the DNA. Among 140,000 to 150,000 clones listed, around nine tenths were seen once. The chain is built from TRBV28 and TRBJ2-5, with 11 nucleotides matching TRBD1. This receptor was identified in a woman aged 25 to 45 with acute COVID-19. Material: PBMCs or T cells enriched from blood (not recorded which). CDR3 sequence: CASSPPGTGGPGTQYF. The CDR3 DNA is TGTGCCAGCAGTCCTCCTGGGACAGGGGGTCCGGGGACCCAGTACTTC.